Ten or more counts support the clone carrying this T cell receptor (beta chain). Its antigen is unknown. This sample is part of a study of T cells in Graves' hyperthyroidism and ophthalmopathy. Study findings and constraints: Blood samples included most of the expanded thyroid clonotypes exceeding 0.001. In the analysis, a 13 V-J model separated ophthalmopathy from stable hyperthyroidism.

Regions amplified from RNA transcripts were the TCR beta CDR3 regions. A set of HTBI primers served as the primers for a first-round RT-PCR of the TCR CDR3. TCRdb itself ran the multiplex PCR reads through MiXCR, one entry per CDR3 protein. The sample has 600,000 to 900,000 distinct CDR3 sequences; about a sixth are singletons. The definition of stable Graves' hyperthyroidism was no ophthalmopathy progression within 18 months. Lactation, pregnancy, other autoimmune disease or uncontrolled infection led to exclusion of patients. Germline V CDR1 and CDR2: DFQATT, SNEGSKA (reference sequence). The CDR3 has 13 amino acids. Trimming at V came to 4 bases and at J to 7 bases, leaving 7 bases not matched to a gene.

The specimen sequenced was blood. This chain joins TRBV20-1 and TRBJ2-1, with 7 bases fitting TRBD2. This TCR derives from a man aged 18 to 30 with Graves' hyperthyroidism. CDR3: CSATKTSANEQFF. DNA for the CDR3: TGCAGTGCTACCAAAACTAGCGCGAATGAGCAGTTCTTC.